The 32 T cell receptor beta chains presented below share a single source sample, sequenced in a study of blood T cell repertoires in COVID-19 (dated by TCRdb to between 2020 and 2021). Libraries were built with the immunoSEQ multiplex PCR assay. Here the immuneACCESS table is served through TCRdb, limited to in-frame sequences with V and J called. Missing clones are a known gap in these copies; in checked studies unresolved V genes cover under half, and the rest lacks a known reason. This sample comprises 300,000 to 450,000 clones, approximately 90% of them detected only once. The top ten clonotypes cover 1% of the sample. Sequences were obtained from PBMCs or T cells enriched from blood (not recorded which). Receptor source: a young man who had recovered from COVID-19.

The chain uses TRBV6-5 and TRBJ1-5, with no clear D. With 0 bases removed from V and 5 bases from J, the gap between germline ends came to 11 bases. Germline V CDR1 and CDR2: MNHEY, SVGAGI. This CDR3 spans 15 amino acids. In DNA, the CDR3 is TGTGCCAGCAGTTACTCAGCTACTACTCATCAGCCCCAGCATTTT. The encoded protein is CASSYSATTHQPQHF.

The chain employs TRBV5-1 and TRBJ2-1, with 8 bases lining up with TRBD2. This CDR3 spans 15 amino acids. Germline CDR1 SGHRS, CDR2 YFSETQ. The junction had 3 bases not matched to a gene; V was cut back by 4 bases and J by 0 bases. The CDR3: CASSPSGGSYNEQFF. The CDR3 nucleotides are TGCGCCAGCAGCCCAAGCGGGGGCTCCTACAATGAGCAGTTCTTC. The full variable domain, rest sourced from reference TRBV5-1 and TRBJ2-1, is KAGVTQTPRYLIKTRGQQVTLSCSPISGHRSVSWYQQTPGQGLQFLFEYFSETQRNKGNFPGRFSGRQFSNSRSEMNVSTLELGDSALYLCASSPSGGSYNEQFFGPGTRLTVL.

The chain carries TRBV3-1 (or the pseudogene TRBV3-2) and TRBJ1-4; D is unresolved. From germline, CDR1 is LGHDT and CDR2 YNNKEL (reference sequence). V was pared by 4 bases and J by 3 bases, with 12 bases between. This CDR3 comprises 15 residues. Here the CDR3 DNA reads TGTGCCAGCAGCCCAGAGGCAGGTCCTAATGAAAAACTGTTTTTT. Translation gives CASSPEAGPNEKLFF.

The chain is built from TRBV24-1 and TRBJ1-5; no reliable D call. Germline V gene lookup returns CDR1 KGHDR and CDR2 SFDVKD. V was clipped by 3 bases and J by 2 bases, with 7 bases between them. This CDR3 has 14 amino acids. The CDR3 region is CATSDGSGNQPQHF. The CDR3 DNA follows: TGTGCCACCAGTGATGGCAGCGGCAATCAGCCCCAGCATTTT.

The chain uses TRBV19 and TRBJ2-3; possibly TRBD2 for D (5 bases). The CDR3 extends over 14 amino acids. Germline CDR1 LNHDA, CDR2 SQIVND (reference sequence). V lost 1 base and J 2 bases, leaving 7 bases between the germline ends. CDR3 nucleotides: TGTGCCAGTAGTATAGCGACTACCACAGATACGCAGTATTTT. This translates into CASSIATTTDTQYF.

The rearrangement links TRBV7-8 to TRBJ1-2, with D hard to call. V gave up 1 base and J gave up 9 bases, with 15 bases separating them. CDR1 is SGHVS, CDR2 FQNEAQ, per germline. This CDR3 has 14 residues. The CDR3 loop is CASSLGAGPQRYTF. Written as DNA, the CDR3 is TGTGCCAGCAGCTTAGGTGCGGGTCCTCAGCGCTACACCTTC.

As regards this clone: No DNA is shown, since the ends of the CDR3 on it are uncertain; the CDR3 is the one TCRdb lists. The chain is built from TRBV11-1 and TRBJ1-2; the DNA was not compared with TRBD1, the D call given in the table. The germline V gene has CDR1 SGHAT and CDR2 FQDESV (reference sequence). The CDR3 sequence runs 15 residues, both termini included. CDR3 region: CASSFARDFGDGYTF.

The chain couples TRBV19 to TRBJ2-5, with D maybe TRBD1 (5 bases). The CDR3 is 15 amino acids. V was trimmed by 5 bases and J by 5 bases, leaving 18 bases between them. Germline V gene sequence: CDR1 LNHDA, CDR2 SQIVND (reference sequence). DNA for the CDR3: TGTGCCAGTAGTTTACCCCCCGCAGGGCGGGAGACCCAGTACTTC. This translates into CASSLPPAGRETQYF.

CDR3 DNA: TGTGCCAGCAGCAACCGGGACAGGGGTCCAACTTACTATGGCTACACCTTC. Its protein is CASSNRDRGPTYYGYTF. V is TRBV9 and J is TRBJ1-2; TRBD1 matches at 10 bases. Germline values: CDR1 SGDLS, CDR2 YYNGEE. V shed 4 bases and J 3 bases; nucleotides not matched to a gene: 12. The CDR3 sequence is 17 residues long.

The chain recombines TRBV5-8 with TRBJ2-2; TRBD1 might be the D (6 bases). V gave up 4 bases and J gave up 5 bases, with 12 bases separating them. CDR1 and CDR2 from the germline V gene are SGHTS and YDEGEE. This CDR3 region has 14 residues. The chain's CDR3 is CASSRTTGTGELFF. CDR3 coding DNA: TGTGCCAGCAGCCGAACTACAGGGACCGGGGAGCTGTTTTTT.

This clone was seen a few times. V usage is TRBV11-2 and J usage is TRBJ2-1; D might be TRBD2 (5 bases). Germline V gives CDR1 SGHAT, CDR2 FQNNGV. Trimming took off 10 bases at V and 7 bases at J, with 17 bases between the two ends. The CDR3 is 13 residues long. The CDR3 reads CATHSSGVNEQFF. The CDR3 nucleotides are TGTGCCACCCACTCATCCGGGGTTAATGAGCAGTTCTTC.

The chain uses TRBV11-2 and TRBJ2-1; D uncertain. There are 12 residues in the CDR3. CDR1 and CDR2 from the germline V gene are SGHAT and FQNNGV. Trimming took off 2 bases at V and 6 bases at J, with 5 bases between the two ends. The CDR3 bases are TGTGCCAGCAGCTTATCGAGCAATGAGCAGTTCTTC. Protein product: CASSLSSNEQFF. Based on the CDR3 plus reference TRBV11-2 and TRBJ2-1, the full variable domain is EAGVAQSPRYKIIEKRQSVAFWCNPISGHATLYWYQQILGQGPKLLIQFQNNGVVDDSQLPKDRFSAERLKGVDSTLKIQPAKLEDSAVYLCASSLSSNEQFFGPGTRLTVL.

The V gene is TRBV12-3 or TRBV12-4, the J gene TRBJ1-2, with no clear D. Trimming removed 0 bases at V and 6 bases at J, with 8 bases between. The CDR3 is 13 amino acids. The CDR3 coding sequence is TGTGCCAGCAGTTTAGCGCGAGGGAATGGCTACACCTTC. Its translation: CASSLARGNGYTF.

The chain has TRBV18 and TRBJ2-1; TRBD1 might be the D (5 bases). The length of the CDR3 is 14 residues. Germline CDR1 KGHSH, CDR2 LQKENI. V lost 4 bases, J lost 4 bases, and 11 bases lay in between. The CDR3 protein is CASSQARVYNEQFF. The CDR3 bases are TGTGCCAGCTCACAAGCCAGGGTTTACAATGAGCAGTTCTTC.

V and J are TRBV7-9 and TRBJ2-1; TRBD1 aligns across 8 bases. The length of the CDR3 is 15 residues. J was trimmed by 5 bases and V by 6 bases; bases with no gene match: 9. CDR1 SEHNR and CDR2 FQNEAQ come from the germline V gene (reference sequence). In DNA form, the CDR3 reads TGTGCCAGCAGGGACCCGGGACAGGCTAACAATGAGCAGTTCTTC. Encoded protein: CASRDPGQANNEQFF.

J is TRBJ2-2 and V is TRBV9, with 8 bases that match TRBD2. The V gene end was trimmed by 0 bases and the J gene end by 6 bases; junction bases not matched to a gene: 4. CDR3 length: 15 amino acids. The germline gives CDR1 SGDLS, CDR2 YYNGEE. In DNA form, the CDR3 reads TGTGCCAGCAGCGTAGGGCCGGGGGGGCCCGGGGAGCTGTTTTTT. It codes for CASSVGPGGPGELFF.

The chain links TRBV20-1 to TRBJ2-4, with D unresolved. The CDR3 totals 11 residues. V was trimmed by 0 bases and J by 7 bases, leaving 4 bases between them. Germline CDR1 and CDR2: DFQATT and SNEGSKA (reference sequence). The CDR3 loop reads CSARDRNIQYF. As DNA, the CDR3 is TGCAGTGCTAGAGATCGGAACATTCAGTACTTC.

V gene TRBV6-6 combines with J gene TRBJ1-2, with 8 nucleotides matching TRBD1. Germline lookup yields CDR1 MNHNY and CDR2 SVGAGI (reference sequence). This CDR3 has 12 residues. Germline trimming cut 6 bases from V and 8 bases from J; bases unmatched to any gene: 5. In DNA, the CDR3 is TGTGCCAGCAGCCCGGGACAGGAGGGCTACACCTTC. It translates to CASSPGQEGYTF.

The V call is TRBV6-1, the J call TRBJ2-2; no firm D call. CDR1 and CDR2 from the germline V gene are MNHNS and SASEGT. V lost 3 bases and J 5 bases, leaving 13 bases between the germline ends. This CDR3 contains 15 residues. As DNA, the CDR3 is TGTGCCAGCAGTGAGCGGTCCCCGAGGACCGGGGAGCTGTTTTTT. Its translation is CASSERSPRTGELFF.

The V call is TRBV5-5, the J call TRBJ1-1; 7 positions agree with TRBD1. CDR1 and CDR2 from the germline V gene are SGHKS and YYEKEE (reference sequence). There are 14 residues in the CDR3. The V gene end was trimmed by 6 bases and the J gene end by 0 bases; junction bases not matched to a gene: 5. CDR3 coding DNA: TGTGCCAGCAATCTGGGACAGATGAACACTGAAGCTTTCTTT. Translated: CASNLGQMNTEAFF.

The V gene is TRBV18, the J gene TRBJ1-2, with TRBD1 matching over 11 bases. The CDR3 extends over 17 amino acids. V lost 2 bases and J lost 4; bases outside the gene matches: 9. CDR1 and CDR2 (germline): KGHSH, LQKENI. The CDR3, as DNA: TGTGCCAGCTCACCAACTAGGACAGGGGGCAACGGCTATGGCTACACCTTC. The encoded protein is CASSPTRTGGNGYGYTF.

The chain recombines TRBV25-1 with TRBJ1-2, with a weak D call TRBD1 (5 bases). V lost 6 bases to trimming and J lost 5 bases, with 10 bases between them. There are 12 residues in the CDR3. Germline-derived CDR1 and CDR2 are MGHDK and SYGVNS. CDR3 nucleotides: TGTGCCAGCAGCCGGGGGAGGTATGGCTACACCTTC. Protein product: CASSRGRYGYTF.

The rearrangement links TRBV2 to TRBJ2-7; no firm D call. There are 12 residues in the CDR3. The germline V and J ends were trimmed by 3 bases and 6 bases, with 9 bases remaining between them. The germline CDR1 and CDR2 sequences are SNHLY and FYNNEI. The CDR3: CASSEGPLEQYF. Here the CDR3 DNA reads TGTGCCAGCAGTGAGGGCCCCCTCGAGCAGTACTTC.

The CDR3 reads CASSQQGADGYTF. The DNA for the CDR3 is TGTGCCAGCAGTCAACAGGGGGCAGACGGCTACACCTTC. The gene calls are TRBV6-2 or TRBV6-3 and TRBJ1-2; TRBD1 aligns across 9 bases. In germline, CDR1 is MNHEY, CDR2 SVGEGT. The CDR3 runs to 13 residues. Losses at the gene ends were 5 bases for V and 8 bases for J; bases not matched to a gene: 6.

The chain has TRBV4-1 and TRBJ2-2; no reliable D call. The CDR3 has 12 residues. Trimming removed 4 bases from V and 7 bases from J, with 7 bases in between. Per germline, CDR1 MGHRA and CDR2 YSYEKL. The CDR3 loop is CASSLEVGELFF. CDR3 bases: TGCGCCAGCAGCCTCGAGGTCGGGGAGCTGTTTTTT.

This chain uses TRBV19 with TRBJ2-7, with TRBD2 matching 9 bases. Per the germline V gene, CDR1 is LNHDA and CDR2 is SQIVND (reference sequence). V gave up 6 bases and J gave up 3 bases; unmatched junction bases: 6. The CDR3 extends over 14 amino acids. In DNA form, the CDR3 reads TGTGCCAGTAGGTCGGGTAGCGGGAGCTACGAGCAGTACTTC. Translating gives CASRSGSGSYEQYF.

The chain joins TRBV7-8 to TRBJ1-2, with 7 bases that match TRBD1. The CDR3 consists of 13 residues. The trim removed 4 bases at V and 2 bases at J, leaving 1 base unmatched. CDR1 is SGHVS, CDR2 FQNEAQ, per germline. The CDR3 loop is CASSWTGNYGYTF. In DNA form, the CDR3 reads TGTGCCAGCAGCTGGACAGGCAACTATGGCTACACCTTC.

The chain employs TRBV5-1 and TRBJ2-1, with D hard to call. Germline-derived CDR1 and CDR2 are SGHRS and YFSETQ. The V and J ends lost 0 bases and 0 bases respectively, with 7 bases between them. The CDR3 has 15 amino acids. This CDR3 reads CASSLATVSYNEQFF. For the CDR3, the DNA is TGCGCCAGCAGCTTGGCCACGGTCTCCTACAATGAGCAGTTCTTC.

The chain is built from TRBV2 and TRBJ1-1; D gene uncertain. With 4 bases removed from V and 3 bases from J, the gap between germline ends came to 15 bases. This CDR3 contains 15 residues. Germline V lookup: CDR1 SNHLY, CDR2 FYNNEI. The CDR3 here is CASSGIRSRDTEAFF. The CDR3 DNA reads TGTGCCAGCAGTGGGATACGGTCACGGGACACTGAAGCTTTCTTT.

The V call is TRBV11-3, the J call TRBJ2-7; 7 bases agree with TRBD1. Germline values: CDR1 SGHNT, CDR2 YENEEA. CDR3 size: 13 residues. V was pared by 5 bases and J by 2 bases, with 3 bases of the junction left unmatched. In DNA, the CDR3 is TGTGCCAGCAGCAAACAGGGGCCCTACGAGCAGTACTTC. Translation gives CASSKQGPYEQYF.

This clone has just one count. This chain uses TRBV10-3 with TRBJ1-2, with 9 bases lining up with TRBD1. Germline CDR1 ENHRY, CDR2 SYGVKD. V lost 8 bases to trimming and J lost 7 bases; unmatched junction nucleotides: 11. The CDR3 is made up of 14 amino acids. CDR3 DNA: TGTGCCATCGCCGGGACAGGGACTCGGATTGGCTACACCTTC. It translates to CAIAGTGTRIGYTF.

The chain combines TRBV6-2 or TRBV6-3 with TRBJ2-1, with 8 positions matching TRBD2. This CDR3 has 16 residues. The V gene's germline CDR1 is MNHEY and CDR2 SVGEGT. Trimming removed 5 bases from V and 5 bases from J; junction bases left unmatched: 11. DNA for the CDR3: TGTGCCAGCAGTCACCTTAGCGGGGCCGTAAACAATGAGCAGTTCTTC. Translation gives CASSHLSGAVNNEQFF.